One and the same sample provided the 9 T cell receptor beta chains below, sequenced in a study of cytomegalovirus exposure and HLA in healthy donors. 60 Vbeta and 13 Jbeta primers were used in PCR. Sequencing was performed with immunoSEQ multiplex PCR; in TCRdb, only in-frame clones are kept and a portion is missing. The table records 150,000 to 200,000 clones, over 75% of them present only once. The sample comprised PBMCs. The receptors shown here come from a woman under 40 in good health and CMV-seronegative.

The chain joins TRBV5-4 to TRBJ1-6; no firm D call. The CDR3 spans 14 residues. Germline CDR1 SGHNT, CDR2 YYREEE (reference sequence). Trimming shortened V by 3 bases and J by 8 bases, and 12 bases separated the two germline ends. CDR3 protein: CASSSIVDDSPLHF. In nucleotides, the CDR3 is TGTGCCAGCAGCTCGATAGTCGATGATTCACCCCTCCACTTT.

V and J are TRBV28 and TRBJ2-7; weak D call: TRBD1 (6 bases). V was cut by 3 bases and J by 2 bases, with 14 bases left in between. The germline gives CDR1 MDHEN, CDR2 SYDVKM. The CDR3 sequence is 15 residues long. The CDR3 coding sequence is TGTGCCAGCAGTTTGTACGGGACAAACGCCTACGAGCAGTACTTC. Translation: CASSLYGTNAYEQYF.

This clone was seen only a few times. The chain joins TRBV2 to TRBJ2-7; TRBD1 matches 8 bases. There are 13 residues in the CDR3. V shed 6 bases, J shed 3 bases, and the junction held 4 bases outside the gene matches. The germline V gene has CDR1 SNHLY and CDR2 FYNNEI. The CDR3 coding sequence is TGTGCCAGCAGGGGTACAGGGGGCTACGAGCAGTACTTC. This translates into CASRGTGGYEQYF.

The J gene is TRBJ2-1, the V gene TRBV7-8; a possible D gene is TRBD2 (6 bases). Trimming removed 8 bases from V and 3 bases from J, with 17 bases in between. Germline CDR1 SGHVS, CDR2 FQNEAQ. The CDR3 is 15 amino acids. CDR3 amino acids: CASGVGSANYNEQFF. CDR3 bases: TGTGCCAGCGGAGTCGGGAGCGCGAACTACAATGAGCAGTTCTTC.

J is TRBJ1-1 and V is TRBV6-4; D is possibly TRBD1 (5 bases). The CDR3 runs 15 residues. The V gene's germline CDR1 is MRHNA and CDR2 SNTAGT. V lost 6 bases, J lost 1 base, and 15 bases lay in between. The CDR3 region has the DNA TGTGCCAGCAGCCCCTCGGGACTCCCGAACACTGAAGCTTTCTTT. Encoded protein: CASSPSGLPNTEAFF.

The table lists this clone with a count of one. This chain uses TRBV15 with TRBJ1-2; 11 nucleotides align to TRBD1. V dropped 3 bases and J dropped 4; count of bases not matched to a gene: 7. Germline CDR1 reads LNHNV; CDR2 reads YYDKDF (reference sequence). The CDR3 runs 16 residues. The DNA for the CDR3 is TGTGCCACCAGCAGGGAACCGGGACAGGGGGTCTATGGCTACACCTTC. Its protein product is CATSREPGQGVYGYTF. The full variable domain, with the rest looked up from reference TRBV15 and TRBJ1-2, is DAMVIQNPRYQVTQFGKPVTLSCSQTLNHNVMYWYQQKSSQAPKLLFHYYDKDFNNEADTPDNFQSRRPNTSFCFLDIRSPGLGDTAMYLCATSREPGQGVYGYTFGSGTRLTVV.

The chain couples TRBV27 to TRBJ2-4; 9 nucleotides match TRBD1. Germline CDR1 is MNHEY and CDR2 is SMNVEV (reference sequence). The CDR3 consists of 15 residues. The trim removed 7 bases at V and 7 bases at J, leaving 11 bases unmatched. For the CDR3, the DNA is TGTGCCAGCACCCGACAGGGGGGCGTCAGCAACATTCAGTACTTC. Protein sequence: CASTRQGGVSNIQYF.

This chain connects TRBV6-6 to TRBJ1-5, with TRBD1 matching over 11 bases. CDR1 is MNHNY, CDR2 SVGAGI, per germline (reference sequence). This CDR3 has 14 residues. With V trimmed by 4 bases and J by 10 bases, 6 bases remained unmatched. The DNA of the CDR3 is TGTGCCAGCAGTTCCGGACAGGGGGCAGTACCCCAGCATTTT. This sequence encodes CASSSGQGAVPQHF.

The CDR3 coding sequence is TGTGCCAGCAGCCCCCGGGACAGGACCACAGATACGCAGTATTTT. Its translation: CASSPRDRTTDTQYF. V and J are TRBV9 and TRBJ2-3, with TRBD1 matching over 8 bases. Trimming at V came to 4 bases and at J to 2 bases, leaving 6 bases not matched to a gene. CDR1 SGDLS and CDR2 YYNGEE come from the germline V gene. This CDR3 spans 15 amino acids. The whole variable domain, remainder taken from reference TRBV9 and TRBJ2-3, is DSGVTQTPKHLITATGQRVTLRCSPRSGDLSVYWYQQSLDQGLQFLIQYYNGEERAKGNILERFSAQQFPDLHSELNLSSLELGDSALYFCASSPRDRTTDTQYFGPGTRLTVL.